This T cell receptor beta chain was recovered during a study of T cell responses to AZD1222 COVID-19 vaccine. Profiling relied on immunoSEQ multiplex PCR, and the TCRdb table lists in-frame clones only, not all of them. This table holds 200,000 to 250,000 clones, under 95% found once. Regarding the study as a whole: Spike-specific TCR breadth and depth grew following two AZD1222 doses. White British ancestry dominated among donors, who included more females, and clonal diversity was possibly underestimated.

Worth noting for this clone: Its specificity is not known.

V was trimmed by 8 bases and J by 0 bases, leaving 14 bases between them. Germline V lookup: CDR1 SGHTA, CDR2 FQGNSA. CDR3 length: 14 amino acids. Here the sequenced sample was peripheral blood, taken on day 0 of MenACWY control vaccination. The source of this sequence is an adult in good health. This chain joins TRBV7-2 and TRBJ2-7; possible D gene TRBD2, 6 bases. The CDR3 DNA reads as TGTGCCAGCCGGCCGGCGGGGAGCTCCTACGAGCAGTACTTC. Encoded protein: CASRPAGSSYEQYF.